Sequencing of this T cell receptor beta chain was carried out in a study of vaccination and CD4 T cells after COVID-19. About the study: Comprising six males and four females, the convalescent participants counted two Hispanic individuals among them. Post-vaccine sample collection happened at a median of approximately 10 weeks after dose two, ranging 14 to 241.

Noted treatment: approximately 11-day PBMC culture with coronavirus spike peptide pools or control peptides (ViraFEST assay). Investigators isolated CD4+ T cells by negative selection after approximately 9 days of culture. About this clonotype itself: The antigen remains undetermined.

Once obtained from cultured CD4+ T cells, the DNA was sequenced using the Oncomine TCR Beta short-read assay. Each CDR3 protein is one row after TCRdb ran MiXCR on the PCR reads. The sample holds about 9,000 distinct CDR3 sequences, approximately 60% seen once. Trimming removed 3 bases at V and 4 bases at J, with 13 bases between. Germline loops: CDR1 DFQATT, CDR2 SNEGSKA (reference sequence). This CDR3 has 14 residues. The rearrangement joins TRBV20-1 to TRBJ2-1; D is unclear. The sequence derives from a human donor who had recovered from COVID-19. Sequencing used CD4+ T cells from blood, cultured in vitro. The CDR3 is CSASPAESYNEQFF. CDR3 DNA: TGCAGTGCTAGTCCGGCGGAATCTTACAATGAGCAGTTCTTC.